These T cell receptor beta chains were read from a single sample in a study of blood T cell repertoires in COVID-19. The method was immunoSEQ multiplex PCR; TCRdb's version includes in-frame clones alone and lacks a portion of them. The table includes some 390,000 clones, around 87% detected once. Sequencing used peripheral blood. The source is a human donor in a cohort sampled during active COVID-19. CDR3s include the opening cysteine and the closing phenylalanine or tryptophan. The D gene is left open where the match is weak. Rows give clone size only sometimes, using once, few, many, or a class for an expanded clone.

V gene	J gene	clone size	D gene	CDR3 DNA	CDR3 protein
TRBV13	TRBJ2-1	-	TRBD2	TGTGCCAGCAGCCGACTAGCGGGAGGGGACGATGAGCAGTTCTTC	CASSRLAGGDDEQFF
TRBV6-5	TRBJ2-7	-	-	TGTGCCAGCAGTTACCTCCAGGTAACCTACGAGCAGTACTTC	CASSYLQVTYEQYF
TRBV28	TRBJ2-4	-	-	TGTGCCAGTACCCCCGCAGGGGGACTAGAAAGGGGGTCGGCCAAAAACATTCAGTACTTC	CASTPAGGLERGSAKNIQYF
TRBV5-1	TRBJ1-6	once	TRBD1	TGCGCCAGCAGCTTGACCACAGGGGGGGGACCCCTCCACTTT	CASSLTTGGGPLHF
TRBV3-1/TRBV3-2	TRBJ2-3	-	TRBD2	TGTGCCAGCAGCCAAGTCTGGCGGGAGGTTGGCACAGATACGCAGTATTTT	CASSQVWREVGTDTQYF
TRBV7-2	TRBJ1-2	once	TRBD1	TGTGCCAGCAGCCGGGACAGGGCAAACTATGGCTACACCTTC	CASSRDRANYGYTF
TRBV6-6	TRBJ1-1	-	-	TGTGCCAGCAGTTACTCGCCAGGGGCTGAAGCTTTCTTT	CASSYSPGAEAFF
TRBV30	TRBJ2-3	-	-	TGTGCCTGGAGTGGTGTGCGGGGTACAGATACGCAGTATTTT	CAWSGVRGTDTQYF
TRBV10-3	TRBJ1-2	few	TRBD1	TGTGCCGCGTCTGGCAGGGGGGATGGCTACACCTTC	CAASGRGDGYTF
TRBV6-4	TRBJ2-1	-	TRBD2	TGTGCCAGCAGTGAGACCCCGGGACTAGCGAATGAGCAGTTCTTC	CASSETPGLANEQFF
TRBV15	TRBJ1-5	few	-	TGTGCCACCAGCAGAGGGGGGGGCAATCAGCCCCAGCATTTT	CATSRGGGNQPQHF
TRBV28	TRBJ2-2	once	-	TGTGCCAGCAGTTCCCTCGGGGTTATGGCCACCGGGGAGCTGTTTTTT	CASSSLGVMATGELFF
TRBV19	TRBJ2-5	-	-	TGTGCCAGTAGTATTCGGAGTAGCGGACGATACCAAGAGACCCAGTACTTC	CASSIRSSGRYQETQYF
TRBV30	TRBJ2-7	few	-	TGTGCCTGGAGGGGGCAGGCGGCCTACGAGCAGTACTTC	CAWRGQAAYEQYF
TRBV2	TRBJ1-6	once	TRBD1	TGTGCCACGGGACAGGGGAATTCACCCCTCCACTTT	CATGQGNSPLHF
TRBV25-1	TRBJ2-6	-	TRBD1	TGTGCCAGCAGTGTTACAACAGGGGATGAGGACAACGTCCTGACTTTC	CASSVTTGDEDNVLTF
TRBV5-1	TRBJ2-5	-	TRBD2	TGCGCCAGCAGCTTGGAAGCGGGGGGTACTCAAGAGACCCAGTACTTC	CASSLEAGGTQETQYF
TRBV5-8	TRBJ2-7	-	TRBD2	TGTGCCAGCAGCTTGCGGACTAGCGGGGCAGACGAGCAGTACTTC	CASSLRTSGADEQYF
TRBV21-1	TRBJ1-2	-	-	TGTGCCAGCAACTTCCTCTCAGGGGGGTTAAGCTATGGCTACACCTTC	CASNFLSGGLSYGYTF
TRBV7-2	TRBJ2-7	-	-	TGTGCCAGCAGCTGGGGGGACAGAACCTACGAGCAGTACTTC	CASSWGDRTYEQYF
TRBV7-9	TRBJ1-3	many	-	TGTGCCAGCAGCTTCGGTCAAACTGAGGTATTAACTGGAAACACCATATATTTT	CASSFGQTEVLTGNTIYF
TRBV6-5	TRBJ1-6	-	TRBD1	TGTGCCAGCAGACCACGGACAGGCTCACCCCTCCACTTT	CASRPRTGSPLHF
TRBV7-2	TRBJ2-7	-	TRBD2	TGTGCCAGCAGCCCAGTAGCGGGAGGGGACTACGAGCAGTACTTC	CASSPVAGGDYEQYF
TRBV12-3/TRBV12-4	TRBJ2-5	-	-	TGTGCCAGCAGTTTTTGGCAGGGGGGGACCCAGTACTTC	CASSFWQGGTQYF
TRBV30	TRBJ2-7	-	-	TGTGCCTGGAGTGTAATACGGGGGGCGTCGGGGCAGTACTTC	CAWSVIRGASGQYF
TRBV2	TRBJ2-2	-	TRBD1	TGTGCCAGCAGGGACTGGACAGGGTTGATGACCGGGGAGCTGTTTTTT	CASRDWTGLMTGELFF
TRBV18	TRBJ2-2	-	TRBD2	TGTGCCAGCTCACTGGGGACTAGTACGAACACCGGGGAGCTGTTTTTT	CASSLGTSTNTGELFF
TRBV11-2	TRBJ1-3	-	-	TGTGCCAGCGGATTATCAGACTTGAACACCATATATTTT	CASGLSDLNTIYF
TRBV9	TRBJ2-2	once	TRBD2	TGTGCCAGCAGGCGTAGCGGGCTAGCCGAGGCCACCGGGGAGCTGTTTTTT	CASRRSGLAEATGELFF
TRBV3-1/TRBV3-2	TRBJ1-2	-	-	TGTGCCAGCAGCCAAGACCCCCGGAGGGATGGCTACACCTTC	CASSQDPRRDGYTF
TRBV11-2	TRBJ1-6	-	-	TGTGCCAGCAGCTTAGATCCCCGCCGGAATTCACCCCTCCACTTT	CASSLDPRRNSPLHF
TRBV20-1	TRBJ2-1	once	-	TGCAGTGCTAGTACGGGCGGGGATCGGGAGCAGTTCTTC	CSASTGGDREQFF
TRBV19	TRBJ2-5	-	TRBD2	TGTGCCAGTAGTATCCGGGGGGACCCAGCGGAGACCCAGTACTTC	CASSIRGDPAETQYF
TRBV9	TRBJ2-3	-	-	TGTGCCAGCAGCGTAAGGGGCGGATCAATCACAGATACGCAGTATTTT	CASSVRGGSITDTQYF
TRBV6-1	TRBJ2-5	-	TRBD1	TGTGCCAGCAGTGAAGTCGACAGGGAAGAGACCCAGTACTTC	CASSEVDREETQYF
TRBV14	TRBJ1-2	-	-	TGTGCCAGCAGCCAAGTAGAGGCAGGGACGGGCGGGGGCTACTATGGCTACACCTTC	CASSQVEAGTGGGYYGYTF
TRBV6-5	TRBJ1-6	-	-	TGTGCCAGCAGTTATAGAGGGAGAGAGGCACCCCTCCACTTT	CASSYRGREAPLHF
TRBV11-1	TRBJ2-1	-	-	TGTGCCAGCAGCCGGGGTTCGAATCCCTCCTACAATGAGCAGTTCTTC	CASSRGSNPSYNEQFF
TRBV29-1	TRBJ2-2	-	-	TGCAGCGTTCCACTACAGGGATGGGACACCGGGGAGCTGTTTTTT	CSVPLQGWDTGELFF
TRBV5-5	TRBJ2-3	-	TRBD2	TGTGCCAGCATCGAATCGACTGCGGCGGGAGAGGATACGCAGTATTTT	CASIESTAAGEDTQYF
TRBV7-2	TRBJ1-1	few	-	TGTGCCAGCAGCTTATCACACCTGAACACTGAAGCTTTCTTT	CASSLSHLNTEAFF
TRBV28	TRBJ1-6	-	-	TGTGCCAGCAGTTTATTGGCAGATTATAATTCACCCCTCCACTTT	CASSLLADYNSPLHF
TRBV28	TRBJ1-4	-	-	TGTGCCAGCAGTTTATACGCCACTTCTAATGAAAAACTGTTTTTT	CASSLYATSNEKLFF
TRBV11-2	TRBJ2-7	-	-	TGTGCCAGCAGCTTAGTGCGAGCGGCCCCCTACGAGCAGTACTTC	CASSLVRAAPYEQYF
TRBV27	TRBJ2-7	-	TRBD2	TGTGCCAGCAGGCACCAGGGACTAGCGGGAGAGCAGGCCTACGAGCAGTACTTC	CASRHQGLAGEQAYEQYF
TRBV20-1	TRBJ2-3	-	TRBD1	TGCAGTGCTAGTGGGACAGGGGGAAGTGCAGATACGCAGTATTTT	CSASGTGGSADTQYF
TRBV2	TRBJ2-3	-	TRBD2	TGTGCCAGCAGTGCCAAAGGACTAGTCGAAAATACGCAGTATTTT	CASSAKGLVENTQYF
TRBV2	TRBJ2-5	-	-	TGTGCCAGCTTACGGCAGGCTCCACAAGAGACCCAGTACTTC	CASLRQAPQETQYF
TRBV30	TRBJ1-1	-	-	TGTGCCGGGGCTCCTTCGGTTTTCGGAGCTTTCTTT	CAGAPSVFGAFF
TRBV3-1/TRBV3-2	TRBJ1-3	-	-	TGTGCCAGCAGCCAAGATGGCGGAAACACCATATATTTT	CASSQDGGNTIYF
TRBV6-6	TRBJ1-1	-	TRBD1	TGTGCCAGCAGTTATCCCGGGACAGTAAACACTGAAGCTTTCTTT	CASSYPGTVNTEAFF
TRBV29-1	TRBJ1-1	few	-	TGCAGCGTGGAGGGGCTTTCGCCACTTGAAGCTTTCTTT	CSVEGLSPLEAFF
TRBV7-9	TRBJ1-6	-	-	TGTGCCAGCAGCTTGCTTGACAGTCCCCCATCACCCCTCCACTTT	CASSLLDSPPSPLHF
TRBV28	TRBJ1-2	-	TRBD1	TGTGCCAGCAGTTACTTACAGGGGGCCCTGGACTATGGCTACACCTTC	CASSYLQGALDYGYTF
TRBV12-3/TRBV12-4	TRBJ1-1	-	-	TGTGCCAGCAAAAGAGGGTTACTCACTGAAGCTTTCTTT	CASKRGLLTEAFF
TRBV30	TRBJ1-2	-	TRBD1	TGTGCCTGGAGAGGGACAGGGGAAGAAGGCTACACCTTC	CAWRGTGEEGYTF
TRBV25-1	TRBJ2-3	-	TRBD2	TGTGCCAGCAGAAACCCGTCTCCAGGACTAGCGGGGCAAGATACGCAGTATTTT	CASRNPSPGLAGQDTQYF
TRBV28	TRBJ1-1	-	-	TGTGCCAGCAGTTACTCCGACAGAGACACTGAAGCTTTCTTT	CASSYSDRDTEAFF
TRBV2	TRBJ1-2	-	-	TGTGCCAGCAGTGTATCAGCGTTAGGCTATGGCTACACCTTC	CASSVSALGYGYTF
TRBV2	TRBJ2-3	-	TRBD1	TGTGCCAGCAGTGGACAGGGACACACAGATACGCAGTATTTT	CASSGQGHTDTQYF